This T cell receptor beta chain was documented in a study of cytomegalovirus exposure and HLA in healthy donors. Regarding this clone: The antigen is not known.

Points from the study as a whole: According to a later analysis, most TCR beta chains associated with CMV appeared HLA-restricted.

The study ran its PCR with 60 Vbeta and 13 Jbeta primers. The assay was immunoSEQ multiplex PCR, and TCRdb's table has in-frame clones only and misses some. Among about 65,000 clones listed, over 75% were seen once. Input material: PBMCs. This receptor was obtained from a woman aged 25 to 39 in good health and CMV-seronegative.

CDR3 protein: CAIGTGANSNQPQHF. Here the CDR3 DNA reads TGTGCCATCGGGACAGGGGCTAATAGCAATCAGCCCCAGCATTTT. This chain joins TRBV10-3 and TRBJ1-5; 10 bases are shared with TRBD1. Germline CDR1 is ENHRY and CDR2 is SYGVKD. The J segment lost 0 bases and the V segment lost 8 bases, leaving 4 bases of the junction unmatched. The CDR3 spans 15 residues.